The subject of this entry is one T cell receptor (beta chain). As originally analysed: Estimation of nucleated cell counts was performed using reference gene primer amplification. Measured with immunoSEQ multiplex PCR; TCRdb has only the in-frame clones, and not every one. The DNA gave D and trimming, while V, J and clone size come from that table. The sample holds 200,000 to 250,000 clones, 80% seen once. This sample was included in a study of blood T cell repertoires in COVID-19. Study-level information: Spain, Italy and the United States supplied samples that represented acute and convalescent COVID-19. Sources were T cells, B-cell-depleted T cells, or PBMCs; the material itself was cDNA or gDNA.

The CDR3 length is 15 residues. CDR1 and CDR2 (germline): SQVTM, ANQGSEA. Germline trimming cut 0 bases from V and 7 bases from J; bases unmatched to any gene: 7. The V call is TRBV29-1, the J call TRBJ2-2; 8 bases agree with TRBD2. Sequencing input: peripheral blood. This clonotype originated in a human donor in a cohort sampled during active COVID-19. The CDR3 DNA is TGCAGCGTTGAAGAGTCTAGCGGGTTTGGCGGGGAGCTGTTTTTT. It specifies CSVEESSGFGGELFF.